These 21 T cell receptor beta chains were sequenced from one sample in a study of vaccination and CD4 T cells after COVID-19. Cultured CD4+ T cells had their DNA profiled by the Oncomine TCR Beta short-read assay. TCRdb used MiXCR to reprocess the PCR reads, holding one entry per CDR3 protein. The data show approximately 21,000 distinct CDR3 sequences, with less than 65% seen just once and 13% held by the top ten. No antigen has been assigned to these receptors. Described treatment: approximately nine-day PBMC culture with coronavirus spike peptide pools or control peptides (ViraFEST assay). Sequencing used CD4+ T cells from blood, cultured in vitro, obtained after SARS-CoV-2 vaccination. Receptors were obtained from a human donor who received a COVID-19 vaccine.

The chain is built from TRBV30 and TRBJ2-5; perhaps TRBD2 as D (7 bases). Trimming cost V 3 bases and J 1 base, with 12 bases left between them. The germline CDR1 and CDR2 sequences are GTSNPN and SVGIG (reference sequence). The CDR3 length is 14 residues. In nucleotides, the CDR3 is TGTGCCTGGAGACCGGGGGGCCTCCAAGAGACCCAGTACTTC. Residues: CAWRPGGLQETQYF.

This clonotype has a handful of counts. The CDR3 here is CASTYEVGSRQPQHF. For the CDR3, the DNA is TGTGCCAGCACCTATGAGGTAGGATCGAGGCAGCCCCAGCATTTT. The chain links TRBV6-1 to TRBJ1-5, with D uncertain. This CDR3 contains 15 residues. In germline, CDR1 is MNHNS, CDR2 SASEGT. The V gene lost 7 bases and the J gene lost 7 bases, with 20 bases spanning the gap.

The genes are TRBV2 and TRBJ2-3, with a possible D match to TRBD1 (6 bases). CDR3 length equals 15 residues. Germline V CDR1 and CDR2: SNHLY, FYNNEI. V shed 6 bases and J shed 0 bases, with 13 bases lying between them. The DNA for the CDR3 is TGTGCCAGCAGCGGTGGGACACGGAGCACAGATACGCAGTATTTT. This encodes CASSGGTRSTDTQYF.

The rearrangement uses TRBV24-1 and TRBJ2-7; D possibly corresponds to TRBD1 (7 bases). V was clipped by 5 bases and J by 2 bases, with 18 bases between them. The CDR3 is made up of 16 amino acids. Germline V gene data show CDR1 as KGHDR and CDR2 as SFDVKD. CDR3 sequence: CATSGSGGSIAYEQYF. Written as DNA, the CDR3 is TGTGCCACCAGTGGTTCAGGGGGGTCTATTGCCTACGAGCAGTACTTC.

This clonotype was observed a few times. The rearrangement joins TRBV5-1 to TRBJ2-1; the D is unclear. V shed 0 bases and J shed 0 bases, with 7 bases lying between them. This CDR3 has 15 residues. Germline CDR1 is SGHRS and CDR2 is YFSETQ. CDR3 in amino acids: CASSLGESSYNEQFF. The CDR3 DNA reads TGCGCCAGCAGCTTGGGCGAGAGCTCCTACAATGAGCAGTTCTTC.

The chain's CDR3 is CATSDGQGRGTQYF. CDR3 DNA sequence: TGTGCCACCAGTGACGGCCAGGGGCGGGGGACCCAGTACTTC. This sequence joins TRBV24-1 and TRBJ2-5, with D possibly called TRBD1 or TRBD2 (6 bases each). The V gene lost 4 bases and the J gene lost 7 bases, with 15 bases spanning the gap. CDR3 length: 14 amino acids. Per the germline V gene, CDR1 is KGHDR and CDR2 is SFDVKD.

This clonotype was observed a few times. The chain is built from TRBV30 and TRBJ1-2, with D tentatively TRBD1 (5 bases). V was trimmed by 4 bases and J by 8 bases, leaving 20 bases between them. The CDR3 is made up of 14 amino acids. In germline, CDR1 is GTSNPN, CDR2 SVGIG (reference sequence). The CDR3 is CAWNEAGRAWGYTF. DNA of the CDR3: TGTGCCTGGAATGAGGCGGGGCGCGCCTGGGGCTACACCTTC.

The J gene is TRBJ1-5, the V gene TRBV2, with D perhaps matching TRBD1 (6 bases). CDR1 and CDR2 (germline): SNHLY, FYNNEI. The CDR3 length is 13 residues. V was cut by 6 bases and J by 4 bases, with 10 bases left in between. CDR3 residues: CASRTTGNQPQHF. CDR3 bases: TGTGCCAGCAGGACAACAGGGAATCAGCCCCAGCATTTT.

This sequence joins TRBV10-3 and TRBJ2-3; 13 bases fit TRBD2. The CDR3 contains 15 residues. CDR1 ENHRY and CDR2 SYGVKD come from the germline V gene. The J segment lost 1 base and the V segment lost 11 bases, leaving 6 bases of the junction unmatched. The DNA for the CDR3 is TGTGCCTCGACTAGCGGGGGGCTCCGCACAGATACGCAGTATTTT. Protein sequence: CASTSGGLRTDTQYF.

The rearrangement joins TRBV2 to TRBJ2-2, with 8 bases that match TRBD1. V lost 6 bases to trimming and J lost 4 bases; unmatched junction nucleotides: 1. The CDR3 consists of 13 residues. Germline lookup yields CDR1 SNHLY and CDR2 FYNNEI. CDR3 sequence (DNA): TGTGCCAGCAGGGACAGGGTCACCGGGGAGCTGTTTTTT. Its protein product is CASRDRVTGELFF.

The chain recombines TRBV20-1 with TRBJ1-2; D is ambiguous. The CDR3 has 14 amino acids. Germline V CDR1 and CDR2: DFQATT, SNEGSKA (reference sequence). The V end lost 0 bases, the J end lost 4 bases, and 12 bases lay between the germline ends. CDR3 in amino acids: CSARDRAGPYGYTF. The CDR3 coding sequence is TGCAGTGCTAGAGATAGAGCAGGACCCTATGGCTACACCTTC.

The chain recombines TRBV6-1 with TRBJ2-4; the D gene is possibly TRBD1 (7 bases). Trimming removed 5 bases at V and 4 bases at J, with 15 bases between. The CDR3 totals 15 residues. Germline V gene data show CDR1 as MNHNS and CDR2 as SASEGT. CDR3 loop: CASSPAGQPKNIQYF. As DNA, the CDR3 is TGTGCCAGCAGTCCGGCGGGACAGCCAAAAAACATTCAGTACTTC.

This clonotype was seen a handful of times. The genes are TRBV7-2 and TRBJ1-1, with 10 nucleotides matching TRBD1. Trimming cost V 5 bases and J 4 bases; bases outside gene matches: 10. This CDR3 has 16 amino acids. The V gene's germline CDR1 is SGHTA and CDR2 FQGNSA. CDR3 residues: CASSPTGGEWGTEAFF. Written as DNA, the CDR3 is TGTGCCAGCAGCCCGACAGGGGGCGAATGGGGCACTGAAGCTTTCTTT.

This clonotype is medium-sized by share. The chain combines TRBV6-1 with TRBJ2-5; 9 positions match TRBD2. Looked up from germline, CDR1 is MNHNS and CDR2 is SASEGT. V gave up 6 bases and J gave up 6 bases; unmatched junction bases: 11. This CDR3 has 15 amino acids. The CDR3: CASRDNLGLAQTQYF. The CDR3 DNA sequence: TGTGCCAGCAGGGATAACCTGGGACTAGCACAGACCCAGTACTTC.

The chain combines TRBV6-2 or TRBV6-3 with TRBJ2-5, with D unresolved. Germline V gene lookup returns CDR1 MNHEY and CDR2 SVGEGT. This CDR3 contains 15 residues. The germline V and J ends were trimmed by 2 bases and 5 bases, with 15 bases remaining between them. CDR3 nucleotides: TGTGCCAGCAGTTACCCCCCTAAGGGCGGTGAGACCCAGTACTTC. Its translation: CASSYPPKGGETQYF.

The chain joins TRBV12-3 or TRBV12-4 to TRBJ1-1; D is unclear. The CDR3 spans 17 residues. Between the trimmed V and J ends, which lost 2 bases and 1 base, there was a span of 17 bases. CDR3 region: CASSLLLPWGWNTEAFF. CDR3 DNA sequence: TGTGCCAGCAGTTTACTCCTCCCGTGGGGATGGAACACTGAAGCTTTCTTT.

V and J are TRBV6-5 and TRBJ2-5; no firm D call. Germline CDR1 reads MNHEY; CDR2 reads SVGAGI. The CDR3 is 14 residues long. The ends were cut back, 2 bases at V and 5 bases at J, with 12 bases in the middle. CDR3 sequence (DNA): TGTGCCAGCAGTTACGGTTATTTGGGGGAGACCCAGTACTTC. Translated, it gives CASSYGYLGETQYF.

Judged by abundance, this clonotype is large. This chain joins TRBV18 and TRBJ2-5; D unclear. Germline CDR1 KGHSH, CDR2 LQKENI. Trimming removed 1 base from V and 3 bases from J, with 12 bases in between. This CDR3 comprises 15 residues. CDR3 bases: TGTGCCAGCTCACCACGTAGGGCCGCCGAAGAGACCCAGTACTTC. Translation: CASSPRRAAEETQYF.

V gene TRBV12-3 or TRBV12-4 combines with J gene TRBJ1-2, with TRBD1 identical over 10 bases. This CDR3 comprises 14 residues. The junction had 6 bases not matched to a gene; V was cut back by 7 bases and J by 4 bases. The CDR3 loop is CASITTGGIYGYTF. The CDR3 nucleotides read TGTGCCAGCATTACGACAGGGGGCATCTATGGCTACACCTTC.

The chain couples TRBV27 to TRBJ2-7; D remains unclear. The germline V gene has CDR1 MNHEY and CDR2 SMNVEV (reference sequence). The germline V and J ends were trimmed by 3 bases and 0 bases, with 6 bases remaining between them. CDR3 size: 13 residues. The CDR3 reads CASSFAVSYEQYF. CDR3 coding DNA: TGTGCCAGCAGTTTTGCCGTCTCCTACGAGCAGTACTTC.

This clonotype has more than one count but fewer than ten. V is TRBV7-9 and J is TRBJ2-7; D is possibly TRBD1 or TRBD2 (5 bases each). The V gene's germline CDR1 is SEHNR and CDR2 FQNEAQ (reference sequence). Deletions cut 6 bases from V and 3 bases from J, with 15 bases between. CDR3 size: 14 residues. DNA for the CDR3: TGTGCCAGCAGAGCCACGGGACGAAGCTACGAGCAGTACTTC. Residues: CASRATGRSYEQYF.